A single TCR beta chain is shown here with its context. What it binds is not known. TCRdb re-called the 5' RACE reads with MiXCR, one entry per CDR3 protein. The table lists approximately 210,000 distinct CDR3 sequences, 27% of them singletons. Unmatched junction bases numbered 9, after V lost 1 base and J lost 6 bases. CDR1 and CDR2 from the germline V gene are GTSNPN and SVGIG (reference sequence). This CDR3 contains 14 residues. This specimen comes from a study of T-cell memory formation after mild COVID-19. About the study: TCR clusters were mostly donor specific. Whole-study results and caveats: That cross-reactive memory joined was suggested by some responding clones appearing in pre-infection memory. From day 15 to 85, contracting clones were balanced between CD4 and CD8, whereas later expanders leaned toward CD4+. Those CD4+ clones that contracted were mainly in CM and EM (CD8+ ones in EMRA).

Sample: PBMCs or a T cell subset sorted from them (not recorded which). This sequence originates from an adult woman who had mild COVID-19 (a few samples of this study predate the infection). Cell type and time point are not known. The gene calls are TRBV30 and TRBJ2-7, with 7 positions matching TRBD1. The CDR3 bases are TGTGCCTGGAGTGCTGCAGGGGGAAGGGGCGAGCAGTACTTC. This sequence encodes CAWSAAGGRGEQYF.